These 17 T cell receptor beta chains were all obtained from the same sample, sequenced in a study of T-cell memory formation after mild COVID-19. TCRdb analysed the 5' RACE reads with MiXCR anew, one entry per CDR3 protein. The sample has 550,000 to 600,000 distinct CDR3 sequences, roughly 22% seen once. The sequenced material came from PBMCs or a T cell subset sorted from them (not recorded which). These receptors all come from an adult woman who had mild COVID-19 (a few samples of this study predate the infection). Cell type and time point are not known.

This clonotype was observed a few times. The V call is TRBV4-1, the J call TRBJ2-7, with D possibly being TRBD1 (5 bases). The CDR3 consists of 14 residues. Trimming pared 2 bases from V and 1 base from J, leaving 9 bases between. Germline V gene sequence: CDR1 MGHRA, CDR2 YSYEKL. The CDR3 nucleotides are TGCGCCAGCAGCCAATGGGCAGGGTCCTACGAGCAGTACTTC. Protein: CASSQWAGSYEQYF.

This clonotype was counted many times. This rearrangement joins TRBV12-3 or TRBV12-4 to TRBJ2-1, with 7 bases identical to TRBD1. This CDR3 comprises 18 residues. The V and J ends lost 0 bases and 0 bases, in that order; junction bases with no gene match: 8. DNA for the CDR3: TGTGCCAGCAGTTTAGCGGACAGGTCCCTTAGCTCCTACAATGAGCAGTTCTTC. Protein sequence: CASSLADRSLSSYNEQFF.

This clonotype has just a few counts. The chain is built from TRBV5-1 and TRBJ2-7, with D perhaps TRBD1 (6 bases). Germline assignment: CDR1 SGHRS and CDR2 YFSETQ. With 4 bases removed from V and 0 bases from J, the gap between germline ends came to 14 bases. This CDR3 is built from 15 residues. The CDR3: CASSPGTLHSYEQYF. Written as DNA, the CDR3 is TGCGCCAGCAGCCCCGGGACACTTCACTCCTACGAGCAGTACTTC.

This sequence joins TRBV6-2 or TRBV6-3 and TRBJ2-1, with a weak D call TRBD2 (6 bases). The ends were cut back, 5 bases at V and 0 bases at J, with 20 bases in the middle. Germline loops: CDR1 MNHEY, CDR2 SVGEGT. This CDR3 has 18 amino acids. CDR3 sequence reads: CASSALGTGVRSYNEQFF. CDR3 bases: TGTGCCAGCAGTGCTCTCGGAACGGGGGTTCGCTCCTACAATGAGCAGTTCTTC.

The chain couples TRBV4-1 to TRBJ2-7; D ambiguous. This CDR3 comprises 16 residues. The V end was cut by 3 bases, the J end by 2 bases, with 17 bases between. The germline V gene encodes CDR1 MGHRA and CDR2 YSYEKL. This CDR3 reads CASSQMAAGPTYEQYF. DNA for the CDR3: TGCGCCAGCAGCCAGATGGCGGCTGGGCCGACCTACGAGCAGTACTTC.

The chain couples TRBV7-9 to TRBJ2-1; D remains ambiguous. V was pared by 4 bases and J by 10 bases, with 20 bases between. The CDR3 runs to 15 residues. Germline lookup yields CDR1 SEHNR and CDR2 FQNEAQ (reference sequence). The CDR3 sequence is CASSYLPTESWEQFF. The CDR3, as DNA: TGTGCCAGCAGCTACCTACCCACAGAGTCGTGGGAGCAGTTCTTC.

The rearrangement links TRBV2 to TRBJ1-3, with no clear D. Germline CDR1 and CDR2: SNHLY and FYNNEI. Trimming shortened V by 6 bases and J by 0 bases, and 6 bases separated the two germline ends. The CDR3 contains 13 residues. The CDR3 loop reads CASRLSSGNTIYF. In nucleotides, the CDR3 is TGTGCCAGCAGATTGAGCTCTGGAAACACCATATATTTT.

V usage is TRBV5-1 and J usage is TRBJ1-2, with no clear D. Per the germline V gene, CDR1 is SGHRS and CDR2 is YFSETQ. The CDR3 is made up of 12 amino acids. Trimming left V 3 bases short and J 8 bases short, with 11 bases between. CDR3 bases: TGCGCCAGCAGCTCGGAGGGCGGAGGCTACACCTTC. Translation: CASSSEGGGYTF.

The gene calls are TRBV11-2 and TRBJ2-3, with D possibly TRBD2 on 7 matching bases. V lost 0 bases to trimming and J lost 1 base, with 17 bases between them. The CDR3 has 18 amino acids. Germline V gene data show CDR1 as SGHAT and CDR2 as FQNNGV. CDR3 region: CASSLERHGGGRTDTQYF. The CDR3 DNA follows: TGTGCCAGCAGCTTAGAAAGACATGGGGGGGGCCGCACAGATACGCAGTATTTT.

The CDR3 is CSVQGTSGASTDTQYF. The CDR3 coding sequence is TGCAGCGTCCAAGGGACTAGCGGTGCTAGCACAGATACGCAGTATTTT. This rearrangement joins TRBV29-1 to TRBJ2-3; TRBD2 agrees at 11 bases. The CDR3 spans 16 residues. CDR1 is SQVTM and CDR2 is ANQGSEA in the germline V gene. With V trimmed by 6 bases and J by 0 bases, 8 bases remained unmatched.

The rearrangement uses TRBV5-4 and TRBJ2-3; the match to TRBD2 covers 8 bases. Germline V gene lookup returns CDR1 SGHNT and CDR2 YYREEE (reference sequence). The CDR3 length is 15 residues. The V segment lost 2 bases and the J segment 2 bases; nucleotides outside the gene matches: 4. Here the CDR3 reads CASSLKGLATDTQYF. The CDR3 DNA reads as TGTGCCAGCAGCTTAAAAGGACTAGCCACAGATACGCAGTATTTT.

There are a few counts of this clonotype. J is TRBJ2-5 and V is TRBV12-3 or TRBV12-4; 7 nucleotides match TRBD2. There are 15 residues in the CDR3. V trimming: 6 bases; J trimming: 6 bases; junction bases outside the gene matches: 13. This CDR3 is CASSPRLAEGKTQYF. As DNA, the CDR3 is TGTGCCAGCAGCCCCCGGCTAGCGGAGGGGAAGACCCAGTACTTC.

This sequence joins TRBV18 and TRBJ2-7, with D possibly matching TRBD2 (6 bases). This CDR3 has 14 residues. CDR1 is KGHSH, CDR2 LQKENI, per germline. The V gene lost 3 bases and the J gene lost 6 bases, with 15 bases spanning the gap. The CDR3 protein is CASSPGGQGGEQYF. CDR3 sequence (DNA): TGTGCCAGCTCACCGGGAGGCCAGGGAGGCGAGCAGTACTTC.

The V gene is TRBV20-1, the J gene TRBJ1-1; tentatively, D is TRBD1 (5 bases). This CDR3 spans 15 amino acids. CDR1 and CDR2 from the germline V gene are DFQATT and SNEGSKA (reference sequence). Trimming took off 4 bases at V and 3 bases at J, with 18 bases between the two ends. In nucleotides, the CDR3 is TGCAGTGCTACTTCAGGTGCAGGGACCCACACTGAAGCTTTCTTT. It is translated as CSATSGAGTHTEAFF.

The chain has TRBV6-1 and TRBJ2-2; D might be TRBD2 (7 bases). V was pared by 3 bases and J by 6 bases, with 17 bases between. CDR1 is MNHNS, CDR2 SASEGT, per germline. The CDR3 spans 16 residues. The CDR3, as DNA: TGTGCCAGCAGTGAGCCAAGAGGGGGGGCGGCCGGGGAGCTGTTTTTT. This translates into CASSEPRGGAAGELFF.

V usage is TRBV7-2 and J usage is TRBJ1-1; D is unclear. Trimming removed 1 base at V and 4 bases at J, with 10 bases between. There are 14 residues in the CDR3. Germline V gene sequence: CDR1 SGHTA, CDR2 FQGNSA. CDR3: CASSLVSGSTEAFF. CDR3 in DNA: TGTGCCAGCAGCTTAGTCTCCGGGAGCACTGAAGCTTTCTTT. Looking up the rest from reference TRBV7-2 and TRBJ1-1 gives the full variable domain: GAGVSQSPSNKVTEKGKDVELRCDPISGHTALYWYRQSLGQGLEFLIYFQGNSAPDKSGLPSDRFSAERTGGSVSTLTIQRTQQEDSAVYLCASSLVSGSTEAFFGQGTRLTVV.

The chain is built from TRBV6-5 and TRBJ2-2; 10 nucleotides agree with TRBD1. CDR3 length: 17 amino acids. Looked up from germline, CDR1 is MNHEY and CDR2 is SVGAGI. The V segment lost 2 bases and the J segment 6 bases; nucleotides outside the gene matches: 9. CDR3 amino acids: CASSYVLGQGSPGELFF. The CDR3 nucleotides read TGTGCCAGCAGTTACGTTTTGGGACAGGGGAGTCCCGGGGAGCTGTTTTTT.